This T cell receptor (beta chain) came from a study of neurological immune-mediated disorders. This clonotype occurred many times. Its antigen is as yet unknown. Regarding time point: longitudinal time-point 3. With 10-nucleotide random UMIs, 5'RACE was used to make the cDNA. Using its own MiXCR run on the 5' RACE reads, TCRdb lists one record per CDR3 protein. The data contain 93,000 or so distinct CDR3 sequences, more than 10% of them singletons. The CDR3 runs to 15 residues. CDR1 and CDR2 from the germline V gene are SGHTA and FQGTGA. V was shortened by 5 bases and J by 4 bases, with 16 bases between the two germline ends. Findings and limits, study-wide: Multiple sclerosis patients had less TCR clonal expansion than even healthy controls, unlike HTLV-1-associated myelopathy. Among expanded clones, no CDR3 amino acid sequences were shared across subjects, a pattern suggesting private repertoires in all groups.

The specimen was PBMCs. The TCR was taken from a female donor with HTLV-1-associated myelopathy (HAM/TSP). The chain is built from TRBV7-3 and TRBJ2-3; tentatively, D is TRBD1 (6 bases). In DNA, the CDR3 is TGTGCCAGCAGCGAACAGGGATTGAGAGCAGATACGCAGTATTTT. This encodes CASSEQGLRADTQYF.